The entry below gives a single T cell receptor (beta chain) sequence along with its context. Its antigen is currently not known. Base qualities are not provided; no much larger clone lies one nucleotide away. This specimen belongs to a study of identical twins (TCRdb year 2016). Broadly, across the study: To test whether fetal clonotypes persist, the study used deep sequencing on TCR alpha and beta repertoires from monozygotic twins, unrelated adults of various ages, and cord blood. To rule out contamination, the twin experiments were replicated at different times with different library preparation protocols. Here is what the overall study found, with its caveats: Compared with coincidental sharing between unrelated individuals, an excess of low generation-probability sequences was observed among out-of-frame TCR alpha sequences shared between twins. In beta out-of-frame sequences, excess twin sharing was weaker, because having fewer shared sequences lowered the signal-to-noise ratio. Conclusions relied on cross-sectional statistical analysis, since the same donors could not be followed over many years. In monozygotic twins, out-of-frame TCR alpha sharing was systematically underestimated by recombination models, although the models agreed with sharing between unrelated individuals. Zero-insertion analyses could be partly confounded by invariant T cells such as MAIT and iNKT, though diverse VJ usage argued against such confounding for most clonotypes. Fewer insertions were carried by abundant cord blood beta clonotypes, a similar but weaker trend appeared in young adult naive repertoires, and no such trend appeared in memory repertoires.

Only healthy Caucasian donors were included. Three pairs of female monozygotic twins, all aged roughly 18 to 29 years, made up the twin cohort. The RNA used for TCR libraries was isolated from peripheral blood mononuclear cells. Receptor libraries were prepared by 5' RACE. Sequenced using an Illumina HiSeq 2000. Template switching introduced a universal primer binding site; the final cDNA contained a unique molecular identifier, enabling accurate counting of TCR cDNA molecules. Specific primers in the conserved constant-segment region were used to synthesize first-strand cDNA for the TCR alpha and beta chains. Each cDNA library was double barcoded, with a SMART-Mk sample barcode plus Illumina barcodes, to control for contamination. Two successive PCR steps introduced TruSeq adapter sequences along with Illumina sample barcodes. The TCR alpha and beta cDNA libraries were sequenced on the Illumina HiSeq platform using custom primers. The authors processed their data as follows. MiGEC processed the raw reads to extract unique molecular identifiers, while MiXCR was used to determine the CDR3 positions. For each individual, recombination models were inferred using an EM algorithm with the repgenHMM and IGoR tools. Shared clonotypes were analyzed with the tcR package in R, and sharing was normalized by the product of cloneset sizes. To study raw recombination free of thymic and clonal selection effects, out-of-frame nonproductive sequences were analyzed. Clones were called with MiXCR by TCRdb after fastp trimmed the public reads at Q25, and only in-frame beta chains were retained. Entries are consolidated by CDR3 protein sequence, retaining the most common genes and DNA. It is TCRdb's table, rather than the study itself, that gives the V and J calls and clone size. This sample is represented by about 890,000 distinct CDR3 sequences; approximately 13% of them were singletons. The ten largest account for around 1.6% of the sample.

Trimmed from V: 3 bases; trimmed from J: 0 bases; junction bases lacking a gene match: 17. Its CDR3 holds 20 amino acids, cysteine through phenylalanine. Kept here is only the CDR3 DNA, which spans 60 bases and is read in frame from base 1. As encoded in the germline V gene (reference sequence), CDR1 is SGHAT while CDR2 is FQDESV. Another study also made use of these data, one on yellow fever vaccine responses in identical twins. As the second paper documents: The authors reported that the T cell response to vaccination in identical twins appeared partly convergent and partly personalized. In the study, vaccine-responding T cell clones were precisely tracked in identical twins.

This clonotype was obtained from a young woman in good health. The sequenced material came from PBMCs. The sequence joins TRBV11-1 to TRBJ2-1, and 7 junctional nucleotides match TRBD2. The nucleotide sequence is given as TGTGCCAGCAGCTTTACGCTGGCACGATTAGAGCGGGACTCCTACAATGAGCAGTTCTTC. Its protein reads: CASSFTLARLERDSYNEQFF.